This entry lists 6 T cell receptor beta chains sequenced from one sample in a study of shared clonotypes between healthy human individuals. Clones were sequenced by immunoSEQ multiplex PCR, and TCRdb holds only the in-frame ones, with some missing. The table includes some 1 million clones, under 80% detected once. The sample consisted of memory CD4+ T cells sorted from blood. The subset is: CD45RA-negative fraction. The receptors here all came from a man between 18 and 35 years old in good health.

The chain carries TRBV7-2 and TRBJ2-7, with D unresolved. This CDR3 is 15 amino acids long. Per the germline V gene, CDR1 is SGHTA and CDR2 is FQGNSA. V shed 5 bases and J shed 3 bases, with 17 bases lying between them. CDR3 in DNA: TGTGCCAGCAGCCCCGACTTAAATCGTAACTACGAGCAGTACTTC. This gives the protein CASSPDLNRNYEQYF. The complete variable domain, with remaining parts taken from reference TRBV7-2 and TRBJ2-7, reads GAGVSQSPSNKVTEKGKDVELRCDPISGHTALYWYRQSLGQGLEFLIYFQGNSAPDKSGLPSDRFSAERTGGSVSTLTIQRTQQEDSAVYLCASSPDLNRNYEQYFGPGTRLTVT.

As DNA, the CDR3 is TGTGCCAGCAGCTCCCCTAGCTGGCTCACTTCCACAGATACGCAGTATTTT. This encodes CASSSPSWLTSTDTQYF. The chain couples TRBV11-2 to TRBJ2-3; tentatively, D is TRBD2 (5 bases). This CDR3 has 17 residues. In germline, CDR1 is SGHAT, CDR2 FQNNGV. Trimming removed 4 bases from V and 2 bases from J, with 19 bases in between. Full variable domain (remainder filled in from reference TRBV11-2 and TRBJ2-3): EAGVAQSPRYKIIEKRQSVAFWCNPISGHATLYWYQQILGQGPKLLIQFQNNGVVDDSQLPKDRFSAERLKGVDSTLKIQPAKLEDSAVYLCASSSPSWLTSTDTQYFGPGTRLTVL.

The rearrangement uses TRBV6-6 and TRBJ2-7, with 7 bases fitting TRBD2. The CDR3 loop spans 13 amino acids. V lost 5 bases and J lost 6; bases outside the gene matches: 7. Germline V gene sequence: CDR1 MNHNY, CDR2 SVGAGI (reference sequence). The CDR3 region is CASSPGGGREQYF. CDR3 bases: TGTGCCAGCAGTCCGGGAGGAGGGCGCGAGCAGTACTTC.

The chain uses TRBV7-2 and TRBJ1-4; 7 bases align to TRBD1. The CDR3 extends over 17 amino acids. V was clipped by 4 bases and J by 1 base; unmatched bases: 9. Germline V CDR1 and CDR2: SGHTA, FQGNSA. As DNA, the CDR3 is TGTGCCAGCAGCTCCCTTAAACAGGGGATAACTAATGAAAAACTGTTTTTT. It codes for CASSSLKQGITNEKLFF.

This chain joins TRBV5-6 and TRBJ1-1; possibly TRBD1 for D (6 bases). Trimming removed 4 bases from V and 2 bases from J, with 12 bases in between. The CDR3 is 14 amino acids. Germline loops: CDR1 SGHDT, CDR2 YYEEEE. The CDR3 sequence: CASSRTESNTEAFF. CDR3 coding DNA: TGTGCCAGCAGCAGGACAGAAAGCAACACTGAAGCTTTCTTT.

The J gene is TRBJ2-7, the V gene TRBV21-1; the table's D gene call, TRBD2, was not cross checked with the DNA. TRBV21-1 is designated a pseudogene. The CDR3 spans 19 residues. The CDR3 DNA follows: TGTGCCAGCAGCAGGACTGGGGAGGCTAGCGGGAGGGGGGAAAACGAGCAGTACTTC. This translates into CASSRTGEASGRGENEQYF.